The 30 T cell receptor beta chains given below trace back to one sample, sequenced in a study of T cells in Graves' hyperthyroidism and ophthalmopathy. TCR beta CDR3 region amplification was performed from RNA transcripts. Researchers ran a first-round RT-PCR on the TCR CDR3 using the HTBI primer set. TCRdb ran MiXCR on the multiplex PCR reads and lists one entry per CDR3 protein. Of hundreds of thousands of distinct CDR3 sequences detected, approximately 24% appear once; the ten largest clones hold around 11%. Sequencing input: blood. These receptors were taken from a woman aged 25 to 39 with Graves' ophthalmopathy.

A few counts support this clonotype. V gene TRBV20-1 combines with J gene TRBJ1-5; weak D call: TRBD1 (5 bases). The length of the CDR3 is 13 residues. The V and J ends lost 6 bases and 6 bases respectively, with 15 bases between them. Germline V gives CDR1 DFQATT, CDR2 SNEGSKA (reference sequence). The CDR3 DNA sequence: TGCAGTGCCCGCAGGGTAGGTGCTCAGCCCCAGCATTTT. As protein: CSARRVGAQPQHF.

The J gene is TRBJ1-5, the V gene TRBV6-1, with TRBD1 matching 8 bases. The germline V gene encodes CDR1 MNHNS and CDR2 SASEGT. The CDR3 extends over 16 amino acids. V was clipped by 6 bases and J by 4 bases; unmatched bases: 11. The CDR3 DNA is TGTGCCAGCAGCCCTTTGGACAGGGCCCTAAATCAGCCCCAGCATTTT. It is translated as CASSPLDRALNQPQHF.

This clonotype was detected ten times or more. J is TRBJ1-2 and V is TRBV27, with a weak D call TRBD1 (6 bases). V gave up 2 bases and J gave up 4 bases, with 14 bases separating them. CDR1 is MNHEY and CDR2 is SMNVEV in the germline V gene (reference sequence). The CDR3 covers 15 residues. For the CDR3, the DNA is TGTGCCAGCAGTTTACGAGGGGGGTCATTCTATGGCTACACCTTC. It encodes CASSLRGGSFYGYTF.

The chain carries TRBV27 and TRBJ1-2; TRBD1 agrees at 9 bases. Losses at the gene ends were 4 bases for V and 8 bases for J; bases not matched to a gene: 8. Germline CDR1 and CDR2: MNHEY and SMNVEV (reference sequence). This CDR3 is built from 14 residues. CDR3 region: CASSSTGTGFGYTF. The CDR3, as DNA: TGTGCCAGCAGTTCGACCGGGACAGGGTTCGGCTACACCTTC.

The sample holds many counts of this clonotype. This chain uses TRBV27 with TRBJ2-7, with 8 bases identical to TRBD1. Trimming removed 5 bases from V and 4 bases from J; junction bases left unmatched: 7. The germline V gene encodes CDR1 MNHEY and CDR2 SMNVEV (reference sequence). This CDR3 region has 14 residues. CDR3 sequence (DNA): TGTGCCAGCAGTCAAGGGGACAGGATGTACGAGCAGTACTTC. The encoded protein is CASSQGDRMYEQYF.

At least ten counts were recorded for this clonotype. This chain links TRBV6-5 with TRBJ2-7, with TRBD1 matching 9 bases. Germline trimming cut 0 bases from V and 7 bases from J; bases unmatched to any gene: 7. Looked up from germline, CDR1 is MNHEY and CDR2 is SVGAGI. CDR3 length: 15 amino acids. For the CDR3, the DNA is TGTGCCAGCAGTTACTCCTCAGGGACAGGGTGGGAGCAGTACTTC. This sequence encodes CASSYSSGTGWEQYF.

This clonotype was recorded at least ten times. The gene calls are TRBV6-5 and TRBJ1-2; a weak D match, TRBD1 (5 bases). The CDR3 totals 14 residues. The ends were cut back, 2 bases at V and 8 bases at J, with 15 bases in the middle. The V gene's germline CDR1 is MNHEY and CDR2 SVGAGI. CDR3: CASSYLTGPWGYTF. The CDR3 nucleotides read TGTGCCAGCAGTTACCTTACAGGACCTTGGGGCTACACCTTC.

There are many counts of this clonotype. The chain couples TRBV6-5 to TRBJ1-5; 10 nucleotides line up with TRBD1. The CDR3 length is 17 residues. CDR1 and CDR2 from the germline V gene are MNHEY and SVGAGI. V gave up 4 bases and J gave up 3 bases; unmatched junction bases: 9. The CDR3 region is CASSSGTGDNTNQPQHF. The CDR3 coding sequence is TGTGCCAGCAGTTCCGGGACAGGGGATAATACCAATCAGCCCCAGCATTTT.

The V and J genes are TRBV7-8 and TRBJ1-5; D gene uncertain. V lost 6 bases, J lost 5 bases, and 11 bases lay in between. This CDR3 has 13 residues. The germline CDR1 and CDR2 sequences are SGHVS and FQNEAQ. For the CDR3, the DNA is TGTGCCAGCAGTTATGAAACAGATCAGCCCCAGCATTTT. It encodes CASSYETDQPQHF.

This clonotype was detected ten times or more. This chain links TRBV20-1 with TRBJ2-5; the match to TRBD2 covers 8 bases. V was pared by 3 bases and J by 2 bases, with 14 bases of the junction left unmatched. The CDR3 is 17 amino acids. CDR1 and CDR2 from the germline V gene are DFQATT and SNEGSKA (reference sequence). CDR3 amino acids: CSASWPSGFWGQETQYF. The CDR3 bases are TGCAGTGCTAGTTGGCCTAGCGGGTTCTGGGGGCAAGAGACCCAGTACTTC.

In this sample, this clonotype turned up many times. This chain uses TRBV19 with TRBJ2-5; 13 bases are a match to TRBD2. V gave up 5 bases and J gave up 5 bases; unmatched junction bases: 14. The V gene's germline CDR1 is LNHDA and CDR2 SQIVND (reference sequence). CDR3 size: 18 residues. CDR3 DNA: TGTGCCAGTAGTCTGGATTGGACTAGCGGGGGCCTACCGGAGACCCAGTACTTC. Protein sequence: CASSLDWTSGGLPETQYF.

This clonotype was seen repeatedly, ten times or more. The genes are TRBV7-8 and TRBJ2-2; D not certain. V gave up 0 bases and J gave up 3 bases, with 5 bases separating them. The CDR3 loop spans 14 amino acids. The germline CDR1 and CDR2 sequences are SGHVS and FQNEAQ. CDR3 sequence: CASSLAGHTGELFF. The CDR3 DNA is TGTGCCAGCAGCTTAGCAGGGCACACCGGGGAGCTGTTTTTT.

This clonotype was recorded many times. This rearrangement joins TRBV29-1 to TRBJ2-2; 8 nucleotides match TRBD1. CDR3 length: 15 residues. Germline CDR1 and CDR2: SQVTM and ANQGSEA. With V trimmed by 5 bases and J by 5 bases, 10 bases remained unmatched. In DNA form, the CDR3 reads TGCAGCGTTAGAGGACAGGGCTGGGGGACCGGGGAGCTGTTTTTT. Amino acids: CSVRGQGWGTGELFF.

This clonotype was seen at least ten times. The V gene is TRBV28, the J gene TRBJ2-7; the D is unclear. Germline values: CDR1 MDHEN, CDR2 SYDVKM. V dropped 4 bases and J dropped 4 bases, with 8 bases sitting between them. This CDR3 spans 12 amino acids. The CDR3 region is CASSWVRYEQYF. The CDR3 DNA sequence: TGTGCCAGCAGTTGGGTCAGGTACGAGCAGTACTTC.

As for this clonotype: The conserved closing phenylalanine or tryptophan is absent in this CDR3, likely reflecting a read error. The chain uses TRBV6-5 and TRBJ1-1, with no clear D. The germline V gene encodes CDR1 MNHEY and CDR2 SVGAGI. V lost 2 bases, J lost 2 bases, and 15 bases lay in between. The CDR3 runs to 16 residues. The DNA for the CDR3 is TGTGCCAGCAGTTACGGTGCGGGGTTAGGAAACACTGAAGCTTTCCTT. Encoded protein: CASSYGAGLGNTEAFL.

There are a few counts of this clonotype. The chain carries TRBV20-1 and TRBJ2-5; D may correspond to TRBD1 or TRBD2 (5 bases each). The V gene's germline CDR1 is DFQATT and CDR2 SNEGSKA (reference sequence). The CDR3 is 12 amino acids. Trimming pared 4 bases from V and 4 bases from J, leaving 10 bases between. The CDR3 reads CSANGGRETQYF. The CDR3 nucleotides read TGCAGTGCTAATGGGGGTCGAGAGACCCAGTACTTC.

Here the CDR3 reads CASSQEDGGLNIQYF. Here the CDR3 DNA reads TGTGCCAGCAGCCAAGAGGACGGGGGGTTAAACATTCAGTACTTC. The chain combines TRBV4-2 with TRBJ2-4; TRBD2 aligns across 7 bases. The CDR3 covers 15 residues. The J segment lost 6 bases and the V segment lost 0 bases, leaving 5 bases of the junction unmatched. Per the germline V gene, CDR1 is LGHNA and CDR2 is YNFKEQ.

This clonotype has a count of ten or more. The chain links TRBV6-2 or TRBV6-3 to TRBJ2-5; D not certain. The V and J ends lost 5 bases and 1 base respectively, with 2 bases between them. The CDR3 length is 11 residues. Germline V gene lookup returns CDR1 MNHEY and CDR2 SVGEGT. The CDR3 loop reads CASSTQETQYF. CDR3 nucleotides: TGTGCCAGCAGTACCCAAGAGACCCAGTACTTC.

This clonotype was detected ten times or more. Being one base from a much bigger clone, this may be a read error. The chain joins TRBV12-3 or TRBV12-4 to TRBJ1-5; 7 bases align to TRBD1. The CDR3 extends over 15 amino acids. This CDR3 is CAGRPGQDVNQPQHF. DNA of the CDR3: TGTGCCGGCAGACCTGGACAGGACGTAAATCAGCCCCAGCATTTT.

This clonotype was recorded at least ten times. The DNA for the CDR3 is TGTGCCAGTAACCACAGGGGAATCAACTATGGCTACACCTTC. Its translation: CASNHRGINYGYTF. The V call is TRBV6-2 or TRBV6-3, the J call TRBJ1-2; the match to TRBD1 covers 7 bases. The CDR3 sequence is 14 residues long. The V gene end was trimmed by 9 bases and the J gene end by 2 bases; junction bases not matched to a gene: 9. Germline-derived CDR1 and CDR2 are MNHEY and SVGEGT.

This clonotype turned up a few times. This sequence may be a read error, since a much larger clone differs from it by one base. The chain carries TRBV6-2 or TRBV6-3 and TRBJ2-4, with D perhaps being TRBD1 or TRBD2 (5 bases each). Germline CDR1 is MNHEY and CDR2 is SVGEGT. The V end was cut by 2 bases, the J end by 0 bases, with 17 bases between. The CDR3 runs 18 residues. This CDR3 reads CASSYRAGTTLAKNIQYF. The CDR3 DNA reads as TGTGCCAGCAGTTACCGGGCCGGGACCACACTAGCCAAAAACATTCAGTACTTC.

The chain is built from TRBV6-5 and TRBJ1-6; no reliable D call. Trimming left V 2 bases short and J 8 bases short, with 10 bases between. CDR1 and CDR2 from the germline V gene are MNHEY and SVGAGI. The length of the CDR3 is 14 residues. DNA of the CDR3: TGTGCCAGCAGTTACGAGGAGAACTATTCACCCCTCCACTTT. As protein: CASSYEENYSPLHF.

This clonotype appeared a single time. This chain joins TRBV7-9 and TRBJ2-7, with 8 bases identical to TRBD1. From germline, CDR1 is SEHNR and CDR2 FQNEAQ (reference sequence). The ends lost 4 bases at V and 3 bases at J; junction bases unmatched: 5. The CDR3 spans 14 residues. CDR3 sequence reads: CASSSRDRYYEQYF. The CDR3 region has the DNA TGTGCCAGCAGCTCCCGGGACAGGTACTACGAGCAGTACTTC.

This clonotype appeared a few times. The rearrangement uses TRBV28 and TRBJ2-7; D possibly uses TRBD1 or TRBD2 (5 bases each). CDR3 length: 13 amino acids. Trimming removed 3 bases at V and 2 bases at J, with 8 bases between. Germline V gives CDR1 MDHEN, CDR2 SYDVKM. The chain's CDR3 is CASSFEGTYEQYF. CDR3 sequence (DNA): TGTGCCAGCAGTTTCGAGGGGACCTACGAGCAGTACTTC.

The CDR3 bases are TGTGCCAGCAGCTTAGCGCACGTCAGGGTGCAGCCCCAGCATTTT. It is translated as CASSLAHVRVQPQHF. The J gene is TRBJ1-5, the V gene TRBV7-2, with a possible D match to TRBD1 (5 bases). V gave up 0 bases and J gave up 7 bases, with 13 bases separating them. Germline CDR1 SGHTA, CDR2 FQGNSA. This CDR3 has 15 amino acids.

This clonotype showed up many times. V is TRBV2 and J is TRBJ1-1; no firm D call. CDR3 length equals 15 residues. The V gene's germline CDR1 is SNHLY and CDR2 FYNNEI. Trimming cost V 1 base and J 5 bases, with 14 bases left between them. The CDR3 loop reads CASSEGEAYRTEAFF. As DNA, the CDR3 is TGTGCCAGCAGTGAAGGGGAGGCATATCGGACTGAAGCTTTCTTT.

This clonotype has ten or more counts. V is TRBV5-1 and J is TRBJ1-2; no definite D call. There are 14 residues in the CDR3. With 3 bases removed from V and 0 bases from J, the gap between germline ends came to 9 bases. From germline, CDR1 is SGHRS and CDR2 YFSETQ. The CDR3 is CASSSGGTNYGYTF. DNA of the CDR3: TGCGCCAGCAGCTCGGGCGGGACTAACTATGGCTACACCTTC.

This clonotype showed up many times. The V gene is TRBV7-2, the J gene TRBJ2-7; D gene unclear. The CDR3 is 15 residues long. V was trimmed by 0 bases and J by 0 bases, leaving 9 bases between them. The germline gives CDR1 SGHTA, CDR2 FQGNSA. The CDR3 DNA reads TGTGCCAGCAGCTTAGCTGTCGGGCCCTCCTACGAGCAGTACTTC. Protein product: CASSLAVGPSYEQYF.

This clonotype was counted only a few times. The chain couples TRBV12-3 or TRBV12-4 to TRBJ2-7; 7 nucleotides agree with TRBD1. The CDR3 contains 15 residues. V trimming: 1 base; J trimming: 7 bases; junction bases outside the gene matches: 10. CDR3 coding DNA: TGTGCCAGCAGTTTAGTAGAGACAGGGTTGGAAGAGCAGTACTTC. Translated: CASSLVETGLEEQYF.

This sequence joins TRBV6-1 and TRBJ1-3; D gene ambiguous. The germline gives CDR1 MNHNS, CDR2 SASEGT. The CDR3 totals 17 residues. V was trimmed by 1 base and J by 4 bases, leaving 17 bases between them. The CDR3 DNA is TGTGCCAGCAGTGAAGGAGGAGACATCGTCTTCGGAAACACCATATATTTT. The encoded protein is CASSEGGDIVFGNTIYF.